The 5 T cell receptor beta chains below were found in one sample sequenced in a study of tumor-infiltrating lymphocytes in primary liver carcinoma. A constant-region primer primed TCR beta cDNA synthesis from roughly 510 ng of total RNA. Nested multiplex PCR, run for three rounds with slightly modified ARM-PCR, yielded TCR beta libraries. Researchers ran the first two PCR rounds for 9 to 10 cycles each with TRBV1-TRBV30 forward primers and a C-beta reverse primer. TCRdb reprocessed the multiplex PCR reads with MiXCR, giving one entry per CDR3 protein. The repertoire holds about 130,000 distinct CDR3 sequences, with 64% as singletons. Co-extracting RNA and DNA was done with roughly 17-31 mg of unsorted bulk tissue as input. The source material was liver tumor tissue from sampling region 3. As to subset: tumor region T3, left-lateral pole. The receptors come from a woman aged 60 to 75 with primary liver carcinoma and hepatitis B virus infection.

This clonotype has just one count. It may be a read error: a sequence one base away is much more abundant. The chain couples TRBV2 to TRBJ2-7; 8 bases agree with TRBD2. This CDR3 contains 13 residues. After removal of 8 bases from V and 9 bases from J, the junction contained 12 bases not matched to a gene. Germline assignment: CDR1 SNHLY and CDR2 FYNNEI. CDR3 sequence (DNA): TGTGCCAGCCGTCGGAATCCGGCGGGGGGGCAGTACTTC. Amino acids: CASRRNPAGGQYF.

Of note for this clonotype: This may come from a read error, since a much larger clone is one base off. The missing conserved phenylalanine or tryptophan at the end of this CDR3 makes a read error likely. The J gene is TRBJ2-1, the V gene TRBV12-3 or TRBV12-4; D may be TRBD2 (6 bases). The CDR3 is made up of 15 amino acids. Trimming shortened V by 7 bases and J by 8 bases, and 21 bases separated the two germline ends. The DNA for the CDR3 is TGTGCCAGCACCTACCGGACTATCGGGGTCGATGAGCAGTTCTCC. This encodes CASTYRTIGVDEQFS.

The CDR3 sequence: CATVKIGQGRNQPQHF. The CDR3 bases are TGTGCCACCGTCAAGATTGGGCAGGGGCGGAATCAGCCCCAGCATTTT. The chain recombines TRBV28 with TRBJ1-5, with D possibly matching TRBD1 (6 bases). The germline gives CDR1 MDHEN, CDR2 SYDVKM. The CDR3 covers 16 residues. V was shortened by 10 bases and J by 4 bases, with 23 bases between the two germline ends.

This clonotype occurred many times. The chain couples TRBV28 to TRBJ2-7; D gene uncertain. The CDR3 consists of 15 residues. Germline loops: CDR1 MDHEN, CDR2 SYDVKM. V was cut by 0 bases and J by 3 bases, with 12 bases left in between. The CDR3 is CASSLWEGGYYEQYF. CDR3 sequence (DNA): TGTGCCAGCAGTTTATGGGAAGGCGGCTACTACGAGCAGTACTTC.

The chain carries TRBV11-2 and TRBJ2-1, with D tentatively TRBD2 (7 bases). Germline CDR1 SGHAT, CDR2 FQNNGV. The CDR3 is 13 amino acids. The CDR3, as DNA: TGTGGCAGGAGCTTAGGGGGAGCGGGGCAGCAGTTCTTC. Encoded protein: CGRSLGGAGQQFF. The whole variable domain, remainder taken from reference TRBV11-2 and TRBJ2-1, is EAGVAQSPRYKIIEKRQSVAFWCNPISGHATLYWYQQILGQGPKLLIQFQNNGVVDDSQLPKDRFSAERLKGVDSTLKIQPAKLEDSAVYLCGRSLGGAGQQFFGPGTRLTVL.